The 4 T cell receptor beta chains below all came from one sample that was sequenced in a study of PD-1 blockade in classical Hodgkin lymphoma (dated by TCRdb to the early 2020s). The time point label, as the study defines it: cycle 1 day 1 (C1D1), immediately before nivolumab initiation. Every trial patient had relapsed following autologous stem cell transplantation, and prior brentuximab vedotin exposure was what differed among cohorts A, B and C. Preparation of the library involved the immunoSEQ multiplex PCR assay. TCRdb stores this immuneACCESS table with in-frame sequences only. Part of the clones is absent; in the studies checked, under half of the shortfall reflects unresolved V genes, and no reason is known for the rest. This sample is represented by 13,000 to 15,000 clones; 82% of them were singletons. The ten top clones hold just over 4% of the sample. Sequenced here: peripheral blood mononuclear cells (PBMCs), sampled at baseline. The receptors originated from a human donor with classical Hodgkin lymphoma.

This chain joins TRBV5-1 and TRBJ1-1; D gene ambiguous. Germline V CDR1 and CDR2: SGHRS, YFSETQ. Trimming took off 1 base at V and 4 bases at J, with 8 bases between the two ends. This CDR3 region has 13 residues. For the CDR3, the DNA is TGCGCCAGCAGCTTGCCAGGTTTCACTGAAGCTTTCTTT. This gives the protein CASSLPGFTEAFF.

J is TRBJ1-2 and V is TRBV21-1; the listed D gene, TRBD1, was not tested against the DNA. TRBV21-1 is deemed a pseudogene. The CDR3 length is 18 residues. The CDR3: CASTILYTGLGMLHGYTF. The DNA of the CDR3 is TGTGCCAGCACAATTTTATATACAGGGCTAGGTATGTTACATGGCTACACCTTC.

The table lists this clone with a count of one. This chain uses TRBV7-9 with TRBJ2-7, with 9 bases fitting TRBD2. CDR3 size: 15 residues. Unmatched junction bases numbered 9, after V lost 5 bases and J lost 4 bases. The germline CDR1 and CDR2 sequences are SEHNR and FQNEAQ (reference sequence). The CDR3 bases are TGTGCCAGCAGCCCCCCAACTAGCGGGCCTTACGAGCAGTACTTC. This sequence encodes CASSPPTSGPYEQYF.

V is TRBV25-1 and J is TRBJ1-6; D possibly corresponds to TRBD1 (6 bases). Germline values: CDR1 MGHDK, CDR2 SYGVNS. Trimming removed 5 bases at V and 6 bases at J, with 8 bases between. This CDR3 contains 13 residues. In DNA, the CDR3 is TGTGCCAGCAGTCAGGGGACTAATTCACCCCTCCACTTT. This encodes CASSQGTNSPLHF.